A selection of T cell receptor beta chains follows, all from one sample in a study of somatic mutations in cytotoxic T cells in rheumatoid arthritis. Clones were sequenced by immunoSEQ multiplex PCR, and TCRdb holds only the in-frame ones, with some missing. In the table there are approximately 24,000 clones, roughly 74% of which are singletons. The specimen sequenced was CD8+ T cells sorted from blood. The receptors shown here come from a woman younger than 35 in good health. CDR3s include the opening cysteine and the closing phenylalanine or tryptophan. A D gene is named only where the DNA matches it firmly. A clone size is listed for some rows: how often the clone was seen (once, few, many), or a class if it is expanded.

>TRBV19|TRBJ1-2|few|-
CASSIGPGNGYTF
TGTGCCAGTAGTATAGGGCCAGGGAACGGCTACACCTTC
>TRBV19|TRBJ1-1|-|TRBD1
CASSDRVYGGNTEAFF
TGTGCCAGTAGTGACAGGGTCTACGGCGGGAACACTGAAGCTTTCTTT
>TRBV7-9|TRBJ2-7|-|TRBD2
CASSLGSGTAEQYF
TGTGCCAGCAGCTTAGGGAGCGGGACGGCCGAGCAGTACTTC
>TRBV5-5|TRBJ1-1|few|-
CASSPENRVTTEAFF
TGTGCCAGCAGCCCTGAGAACAGGGTGACCACTGAAGCTTTCTTT
>TRBV6-5|TRBJ1-4|-|-
CASSYDGGKLFF
TGTGCCAGCAGTTACGATGGAGGGAAACTGTTTTTT
>TRBV2|TRBJ2-5|-|-
CASSEAAGTPLETQYF
TGTGCCAGCAGTGAAGCGGCAGGGACGCCGCTAGAGACCCAGTACTTC
>TRBV30|TRBJ1-2|-|-
CAWSVYGNHYGYTF
TGTGCCTGGAGTGTATACGGGAACCACTATGGCTACACCTTC
>TRBV27|TRBJ1-6|few|-
CASSFGLPSLHF
TGTGCCAGCAGTTTTGGGCTCCCGTCCCTCCACTTT
>TRBV5-6|TRBJ2-7|-|-
CASTLGGAMPHEQYF
TGTGCCAGCACTTTGGGGGGGGCTATGCCCCACGAGCAGTACTTC
>TRBV15|TRBJ1-1|-|TRBD1
CATASDRVRSTEAFF
TGTGCCACCGCGTCGGACAGGGTCAGGTCCACTGAAGCTTTCTTT